This TCR beta chain came from a study of blood T cells in healthy people across ages. General study findings and limits: Investigators treated diversity estimates from one million T cells as underestimates.

Staff drew ten milliliters of peripheral blood from each donor. Germline loops: CDR1 SGHTA, CDR2 FQGNSA. J was trimmed by 6 bases and V by 4 bases; bases with no gene match: 11. The CDR3 totals 15 residues. Primed by a sample-barcoded 5' primer and a J-beta primer mix, a second PCR proceeded for 7 to 11 cycles. A 12-random-nucleotide template-switch adaptor tagged each cDNA molecule. MiXCR, run by TCRdb on the 5' RACE reads, gives a single entry per CDR3 protein. The repertoire holds around 900,000 distinct CDR3 sequences, with roughly 51% as singletons. This clonotype has only a few counts. The antigen is unknown.

This sequence joins TRBV7-2 and TRBJ2-7, with 8 bases matching TRBD1. This receptor was obtained from a woman aged 55-69 years in good health. The sequenced sample was blood. The CDR3 DNA is TGTGCCAGCAGCTCCCAGGGGGCGTTCTATTCCGAGCAGTACTTC. Translating it yields CASSSQGAFYSEQYF.